This TCR beta chain was retrieved from a study of post-analysis software for immune sequencing data. Notes on the study in general: The five TRBV segments detected at higher frequency in patients than in controls included TRBV5-6, TRBV5-1 and TRBV20-1.

A word on this clonotype: Its antigen remains unidentified.

With V trimmed by 3 bases and J by 7 bases, 14 bases remained unmatched. The CDR3 extends over 16 amino acids. Germline V gene sequence: CDR1 SNHLY, CDR2 FYNNEI. Libraries were made from TCR beta cDNA, and they carried unique molecular identifiers. Using its own MiXCR run on the PCR reads, TCRdb lists one record per CDR3 protein. The sample yields more than 450,000 distinct CDR3 sequences, roughly 47% seen once. This chain joins TRBV2 and TRBJ1-2, with 7 positions matching TRBD1. The specimen was blood. The TCR sequence derives from a girl between 5 and 17 years old with multiple sclerosis. The CDR3 protein is CASSDSMAGGSVGYTF. The CDR3 DNA is TGTGCCAGCAGTGATTCCATGGCAGGGGGTAGTGTTGGCTACACCTTC.